The rows below give T cell receptor beta chains drawn from one sample of a study of T cells after somatic rescue of genetic block. Clones were sequenced by immunoSEQ multiplex PCR, and TCRdb holds only the in-frame ones, with some missing. The sample holds about 6,800 clones, about 80% seen once. Specimen: peripheral blood mononuclear cells (PBMCs). These receptors all come from a boy aged 5-17 years. Each CDR3 is given with its conserved first and last residue. Each record gives: CDR3 length, J gene, clone size, V gene, D gene, CDR3 protein, CDR3 DNA. D genes are given only for firm matches. Expanded clones get a size class; other rows say once, few or many, or leave the size out.

16,TRBJ2-1,.,TRBV27,.,CASSAYLESSYNEQFF,TGTGCCAGCAGTGCTTACCTGGAGAGCTCCTACAATGAGCAGTTCTTC
15,TRBJ2-1,.,TRBV7-3,.,CASSHDGGRNNEQFF,TGTGCCAGCAGCCACGACGGGGGGCGAAACAATGAGCAGTTCTTC
18,TRBJ1-6,once,TRBV21-1,.,CASSKDLRASSYNSPLHF,TGTGCCAGCAGCAAAGATCTCAGGGCGAGCTCCTATAATTCACCCCTCCACTTT
13,TRBJ1-2,.,TRBV7-2,.,CASSPSGTPGYTF,TGTGCCAGTTCCCCTTCGGGGACACCGGGCTACACCTTC
15,TRBJ2-1,.,TRBV27,.,CASRKNRIWGNEQFF,TGTGCCAGCAGGAAGAACAGGATTTGGGGCAATGAGCAGTTCTTC
14,TRBJ2-7,once,TRBV5-4,.,CASRRDIPSYEQYF,TGTGCCAGCAGGAGGGACATCCCCTCCTACGAGCAGTACTTC
15,TRBJ2-6,.,TRBV2,.,CASSESFSGANVLTF,TGTGCCAGCAGTGAATCGTTCTCTGGGGCCAACGTCCTGACTTTC
18,TRBJ1-1,.,TRBV13,.,CASSLRTRNLAVNTEAFF,TGTGCCAGCAGCTTAAGGACTCGGAACCTGGCGGTGAACACTGAAGCTTTCTTT
13,TRBJ1-2,.,TRBV5-1,.,CASSLGPGAGYTF,TGCGCCAGCAGCTTGGGACCGGGGGCTGGCTACACCTTC
13,TRBJ2-3,.,TRBV15,.,CATSRDLTDTQYF,TGTGCCACCAGCAGAGATCTCACAGATACGCAGTATTTT